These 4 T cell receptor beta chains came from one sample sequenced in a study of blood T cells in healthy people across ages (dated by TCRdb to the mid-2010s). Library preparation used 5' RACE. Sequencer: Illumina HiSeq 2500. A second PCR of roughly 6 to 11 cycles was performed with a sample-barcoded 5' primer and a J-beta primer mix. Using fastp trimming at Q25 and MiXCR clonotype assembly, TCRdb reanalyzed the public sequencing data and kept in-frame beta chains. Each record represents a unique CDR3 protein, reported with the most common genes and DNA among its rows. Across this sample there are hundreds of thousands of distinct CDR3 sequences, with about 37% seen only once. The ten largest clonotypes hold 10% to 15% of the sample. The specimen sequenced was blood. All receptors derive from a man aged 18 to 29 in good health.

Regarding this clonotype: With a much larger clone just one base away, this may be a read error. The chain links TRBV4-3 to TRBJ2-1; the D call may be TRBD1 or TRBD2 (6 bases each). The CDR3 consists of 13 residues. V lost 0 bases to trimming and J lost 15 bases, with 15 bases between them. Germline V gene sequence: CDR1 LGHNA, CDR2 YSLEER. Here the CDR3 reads CASSQESGGSRFF. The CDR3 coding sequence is TGCGCCAGCAGCCAAGAATCCGGGGGCTCACGGTTCTTC.

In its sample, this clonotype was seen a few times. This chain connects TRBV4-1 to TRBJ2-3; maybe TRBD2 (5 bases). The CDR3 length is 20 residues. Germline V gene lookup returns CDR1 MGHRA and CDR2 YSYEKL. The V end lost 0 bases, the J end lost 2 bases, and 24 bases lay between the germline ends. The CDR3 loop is CASSQDNVGETGDNTDTQYF. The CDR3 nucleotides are TGCGCCAGCAGCCAAGATAACGTCGGGGAAACCGGCGATAACACAGATACGCAGTATTTT.

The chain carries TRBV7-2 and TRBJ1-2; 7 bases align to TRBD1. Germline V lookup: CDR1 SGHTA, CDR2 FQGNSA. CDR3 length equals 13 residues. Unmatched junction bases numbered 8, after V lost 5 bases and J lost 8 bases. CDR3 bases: TGTGCCAGCAGCGAAGACAGGGCTAAGGGCTACACCTTC. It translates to CASSEDRAKGYTF.

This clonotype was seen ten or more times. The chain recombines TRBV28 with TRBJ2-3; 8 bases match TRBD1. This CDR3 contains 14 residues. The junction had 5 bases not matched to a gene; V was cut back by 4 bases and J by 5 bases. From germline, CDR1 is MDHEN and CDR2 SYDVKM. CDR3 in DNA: TGTGCCAGCAGTTCAGGACAGGGACGAGATACGCAGTATTTT. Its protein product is CASSSGQGRDTQYF.